The rows below give T cell receptor beta chains drawn from one sample of a study of shared clonotypes between healthy human individuals. Method: immunoSEQ multiplex PCR; TCRdb's copy keeps in-frame clones and lacks some. The top ten hold 0.52% of the sample, which has about 1 million clones, roughly 74% seen once. The sample consisted of memory CD4+ T cells from PBMCs. The receptors derive from a man aged 18 to 35 in good health. Some clones in this sample may be carry-over from other donors' samples. CDR3s include the opening cysteine and the closing phenylalanine or tryptophan. The D gene is left open where the match is weak. The listing skips clone size in some rows; elsewhere it reads once, few, many or a size class.

TRBD1,TRBJ1-2,TRBV28,13,NA,CASSSNRGFDYTF,TGTGCCAGCAGTTCGAACAGGGGGTTTGACTACACCTTC
TRBD1,TRBJ1-4,TRBV2,16,NA,CASSGRGRVGDEKLFF,TGTGCCAGCAGTGGGAGGGGGCGCGTAGGAGATGAAAAACTGTTTTTT
NA,TRBJ2-2,TRBV7-3,11,NA,CASSSSGELFF,TGTGCCAGCAGCTCATCGGGGGAGCTGTTTTTT
NA,TRBJ2-5,TRBV10-3,14,once,CAISVGLQVGTQYF,TGTGCCATCAGTGTTGGACTGCAGGTTGGGACCCAGTACTTC
TRBD1,TRBJ2-6,TRBV28,21,NA,CASSLGKWWDRDSSGANVLTF,TGTGCCAGCAGTTTAGGGAAGTGGTGGGACAGGGATTCGTCTGGGGCCAACGTCCTGACTTTC
NA,TRBJ2-2,TRBV19,14,once,CASTLNPTTGELFF,TGTGCCAGTACCCTCAACCCCACCACCGGGGAGCTGTTTTTT
NA,TRBJ2-7,TRBV5-4,14,NA,CASGRGEDSYEQYF,TGTGCCAGCGGACGAGGAGAGGACTCCTACGAGCAGTACTTC
TRBD2,TRBJ2-1,TRBV30,14,NA,CAWRKAGGRSEQFF,TGTGCCTGGAGGAAAGCGGGAGGGCGTAGTGAGCAGTTCTTC
NA,TRBJ2-2,TRBV5-1,16,NA,CASSLDGYTNTGELFF,TGCGCCAGCAGCTTGGACGGATATACGAACACCGGGGAGCTGTTTTTT
TRBD1,TRBJ2-3,TRBV7-3,17,NA,CASSLRGGDRGQDTQYF,TGTGCCAGCAGCTTAAGGGGTGGGGACAGGGGGCAAGATACGCAGTATTTT